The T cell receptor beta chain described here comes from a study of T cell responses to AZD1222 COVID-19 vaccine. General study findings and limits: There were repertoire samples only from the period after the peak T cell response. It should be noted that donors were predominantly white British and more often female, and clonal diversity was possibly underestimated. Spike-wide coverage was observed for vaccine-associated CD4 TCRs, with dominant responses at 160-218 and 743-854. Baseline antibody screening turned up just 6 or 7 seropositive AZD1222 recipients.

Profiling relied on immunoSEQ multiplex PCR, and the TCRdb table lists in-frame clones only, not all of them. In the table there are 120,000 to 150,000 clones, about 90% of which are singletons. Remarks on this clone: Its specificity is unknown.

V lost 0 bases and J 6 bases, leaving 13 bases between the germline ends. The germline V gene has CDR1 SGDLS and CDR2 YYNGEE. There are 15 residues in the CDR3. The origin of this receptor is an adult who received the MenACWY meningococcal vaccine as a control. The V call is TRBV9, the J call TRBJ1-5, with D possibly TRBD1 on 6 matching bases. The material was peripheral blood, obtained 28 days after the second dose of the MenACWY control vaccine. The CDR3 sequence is CASSVGSGVSQPQHF. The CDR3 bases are TGTGCCAGCAGCGTAGGGTCAGGGGTTAGTCAGCCCCAGCATTTT. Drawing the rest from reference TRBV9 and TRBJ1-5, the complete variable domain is DSGVTQTPKHLITATGQRVTLRCSPRSGDLSVYWYQQSLDQGLQFLIQYYNGEERAKGNILERFSAQQFPDLHSELNLSSLELGDSALYFCASSVGSGVSQPQHFGDGTRLSIL.